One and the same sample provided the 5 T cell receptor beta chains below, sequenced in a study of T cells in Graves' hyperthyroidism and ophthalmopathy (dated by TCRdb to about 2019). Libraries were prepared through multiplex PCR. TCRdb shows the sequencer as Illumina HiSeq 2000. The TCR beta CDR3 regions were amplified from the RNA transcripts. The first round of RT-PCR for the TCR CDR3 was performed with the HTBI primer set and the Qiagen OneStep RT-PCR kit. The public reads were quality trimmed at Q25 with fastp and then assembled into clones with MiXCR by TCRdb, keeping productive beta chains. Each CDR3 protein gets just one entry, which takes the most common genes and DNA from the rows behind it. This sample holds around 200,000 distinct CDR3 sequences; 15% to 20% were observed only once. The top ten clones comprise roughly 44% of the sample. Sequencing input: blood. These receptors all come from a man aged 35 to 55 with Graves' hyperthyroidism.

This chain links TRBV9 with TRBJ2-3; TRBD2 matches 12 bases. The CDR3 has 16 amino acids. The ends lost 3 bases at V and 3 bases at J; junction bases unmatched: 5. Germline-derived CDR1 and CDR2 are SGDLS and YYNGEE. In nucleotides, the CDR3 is TGTGCCAGCAGCGGACGGACTAGCGGGGCGACAGATACGCAGTATTTT. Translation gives CASSGRTSGATDTQYF.

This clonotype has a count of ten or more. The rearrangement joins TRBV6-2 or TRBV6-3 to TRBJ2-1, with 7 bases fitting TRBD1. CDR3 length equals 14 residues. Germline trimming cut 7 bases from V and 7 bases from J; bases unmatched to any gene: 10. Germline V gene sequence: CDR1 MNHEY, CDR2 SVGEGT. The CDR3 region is CASTPGQRWNEQFF. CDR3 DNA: TGTGCCAGCACCCCGGGACAGCGTTGGAATGAGCAGTTCTTC.

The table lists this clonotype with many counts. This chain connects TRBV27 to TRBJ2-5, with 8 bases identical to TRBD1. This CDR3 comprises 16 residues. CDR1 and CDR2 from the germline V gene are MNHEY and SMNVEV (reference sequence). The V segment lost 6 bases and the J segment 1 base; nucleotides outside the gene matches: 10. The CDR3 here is CASRPRTGFVQETQYF. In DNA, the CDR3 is TGTGCCAGCAGACCTAGGACAGGGTTCGTCCAAGAGACCCAGTACTTC.

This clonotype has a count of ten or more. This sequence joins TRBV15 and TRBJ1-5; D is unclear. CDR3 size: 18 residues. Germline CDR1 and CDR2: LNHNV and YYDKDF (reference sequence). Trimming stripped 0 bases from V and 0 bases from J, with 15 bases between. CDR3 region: CATSRDRKDLYSNQPQHF. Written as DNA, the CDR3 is TGTGCCACCAGCAGAGATCGTAAGGACTTGTATAGCAATCAGCCCCAGCATTTT.

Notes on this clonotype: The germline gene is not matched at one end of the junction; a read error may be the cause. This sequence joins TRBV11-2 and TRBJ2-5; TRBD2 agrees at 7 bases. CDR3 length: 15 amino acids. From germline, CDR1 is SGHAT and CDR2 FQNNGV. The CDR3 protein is CASSPRTSEGETQHF. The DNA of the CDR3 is TGTGCCAGCAGCCCCCGCACTAGCGAGGGAGAGACCCAGCACTTC.